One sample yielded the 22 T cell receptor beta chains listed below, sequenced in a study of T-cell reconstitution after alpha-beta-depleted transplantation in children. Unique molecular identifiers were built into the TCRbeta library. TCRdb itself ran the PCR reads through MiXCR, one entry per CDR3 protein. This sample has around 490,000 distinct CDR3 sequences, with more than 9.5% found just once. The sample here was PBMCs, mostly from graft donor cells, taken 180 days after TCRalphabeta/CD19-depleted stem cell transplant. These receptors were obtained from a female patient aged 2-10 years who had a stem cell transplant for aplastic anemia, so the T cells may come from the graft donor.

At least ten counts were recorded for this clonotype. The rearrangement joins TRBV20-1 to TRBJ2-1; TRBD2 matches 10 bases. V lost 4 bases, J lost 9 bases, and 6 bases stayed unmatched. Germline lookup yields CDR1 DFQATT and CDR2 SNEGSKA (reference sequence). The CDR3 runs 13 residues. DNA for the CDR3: TGCAGTGCTAAGCGGGAGGGCGGGGGTGAGCAGTTCTTC. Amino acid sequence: CSAKREGGGEQFF.

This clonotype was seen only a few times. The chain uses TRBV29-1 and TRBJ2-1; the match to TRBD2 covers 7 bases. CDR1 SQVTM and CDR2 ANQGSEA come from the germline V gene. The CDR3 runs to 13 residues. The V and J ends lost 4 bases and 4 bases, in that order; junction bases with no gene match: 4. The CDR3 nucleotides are TGCAGCGTTGGAAGCGGGGATTACAATGAGCAGTTCTTC. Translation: CSVGSGDYNEQFF.

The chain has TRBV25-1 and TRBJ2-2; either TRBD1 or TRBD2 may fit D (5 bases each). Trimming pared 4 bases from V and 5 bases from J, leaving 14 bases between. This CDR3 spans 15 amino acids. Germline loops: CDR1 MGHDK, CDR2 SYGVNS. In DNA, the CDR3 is TGTGCCAGCAGTGTGGAAGAGGGGTGGACCGGGGAGCTGTTTTTT. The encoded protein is CASSVEEGWTGELFF.

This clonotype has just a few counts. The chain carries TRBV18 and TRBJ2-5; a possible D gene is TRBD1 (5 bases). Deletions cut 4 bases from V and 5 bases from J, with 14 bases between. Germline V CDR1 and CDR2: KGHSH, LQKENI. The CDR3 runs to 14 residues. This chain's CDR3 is CASSRGWGLETQYF. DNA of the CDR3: TGTGCCAGCTCACGAGGATGGGGCCTGGAGACCCAGTACTTC.

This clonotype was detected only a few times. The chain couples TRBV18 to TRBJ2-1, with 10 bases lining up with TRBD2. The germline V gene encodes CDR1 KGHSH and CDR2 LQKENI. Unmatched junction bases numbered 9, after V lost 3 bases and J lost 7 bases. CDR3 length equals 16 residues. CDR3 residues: CASSPESGRARNEQFF. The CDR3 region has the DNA TGTGCCAGCTCACCTGAGAGCGGGAGGGCCAGGAATGAGCAGTTCTTC.

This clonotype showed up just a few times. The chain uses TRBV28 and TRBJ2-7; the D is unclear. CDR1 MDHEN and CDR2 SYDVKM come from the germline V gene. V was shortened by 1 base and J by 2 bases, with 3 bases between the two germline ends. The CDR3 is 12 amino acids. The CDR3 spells CASSLSAYEQYF. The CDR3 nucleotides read TGTGCCAGCAGTTTATCGGCCTACGAGCAGTACTTC.

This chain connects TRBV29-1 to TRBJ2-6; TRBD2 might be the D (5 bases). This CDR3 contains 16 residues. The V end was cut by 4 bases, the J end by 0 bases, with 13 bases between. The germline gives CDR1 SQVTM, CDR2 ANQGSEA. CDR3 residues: CSVGKEEGSGANVLTF. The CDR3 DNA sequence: TGCAGCGTTGGAAAAGAAGAGGGCTCTGGGGCCAACGTCCTGACTTTC.

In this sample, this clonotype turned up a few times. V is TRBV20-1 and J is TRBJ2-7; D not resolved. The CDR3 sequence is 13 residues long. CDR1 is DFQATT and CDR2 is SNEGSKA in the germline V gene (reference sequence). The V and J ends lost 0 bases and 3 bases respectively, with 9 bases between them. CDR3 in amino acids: CSARDGAVYEQYF. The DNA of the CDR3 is TGCAGTGCTAGAGATGGCGCCGTCTACGAGCAGTACTTC.

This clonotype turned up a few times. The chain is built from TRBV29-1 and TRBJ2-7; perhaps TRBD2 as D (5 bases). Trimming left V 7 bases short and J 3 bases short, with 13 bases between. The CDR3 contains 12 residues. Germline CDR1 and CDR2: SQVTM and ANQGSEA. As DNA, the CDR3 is TGCAGCGGGAGGAGTGGATTCTACGAGCAGTACGTC. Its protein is CSGRSGFYEQYV.

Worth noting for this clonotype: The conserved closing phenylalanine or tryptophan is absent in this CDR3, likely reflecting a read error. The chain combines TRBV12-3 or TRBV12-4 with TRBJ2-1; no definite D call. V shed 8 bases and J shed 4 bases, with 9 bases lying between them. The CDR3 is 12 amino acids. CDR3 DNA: TGTGCCAGCGGTCCCGGATACAATGAGCAGTTCTTG. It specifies CASGPGYNEQFL.

The CDR3 region has the DNA TGTGCCAGCACGAGGACAAGTAGTTCACCCCTCCACTTT. Translated: CASTRTSSSPLHF. The rearrangement joins TRBV6-1 to TRBJ1-6, with D perhaps matching TRBD1 (5 bases). Trimming took off 7 bases at V and 9 bases at J, with 13 bases between the two ends. Looked up from germline, CDR1 is MNHNS and CDR2 is SASEGT. CDR3 length: 13 residues.

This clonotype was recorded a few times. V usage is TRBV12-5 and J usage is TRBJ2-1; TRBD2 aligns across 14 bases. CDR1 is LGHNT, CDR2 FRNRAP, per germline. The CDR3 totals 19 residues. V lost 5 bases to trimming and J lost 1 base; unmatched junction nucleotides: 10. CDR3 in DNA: TGTGCTAGTGGTGGACCGGGACTAGCGGGAGCTCGGTCCTACAATGAGCAGTTCTTC. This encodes CASGGPGLAGARSYNEQFF. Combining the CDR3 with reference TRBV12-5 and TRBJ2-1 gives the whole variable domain DARVTQTPRHKVTEMGQEVTMRCQPILGHNTVFWYRQTMMQGLELLAYFRNRAPLDDSGMPKDRFSAEMPDATLATLKIQPSEPRDSAVYFCASGGPGLAGARSYNEQFFGPGTRLTVL.

This CDR3 is CASTGPPSDYNEQFF. CDR3 nucleotides: TGTGCCAGCACCGGACCGCCAAGCGATTACAATGAGCAGTTCTTC. The rearrangement joins TRBV3-1 to TRBJ2-1; no definite D call. The CDR3 is 15 residues long. Trimming shortened V by 7 bases and J by 4 bases, and 17 bases separated the two germline ends. CDR1 is LGHDT, CDR2 YNNKEL, per germline (reference sequence).

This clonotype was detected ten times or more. The CDR3 sequence: CASRAQKGAYNSPLHF. Written as DNA, the CDR3 is TGTGCCAGCAGAGCGCAGAAGGGGGCTTACAATTCACCCCTCCACTTT. The chain couples TRBV7-9 to TRBJ1-6; 7 bases align to TRBD1. The germline CDR1 and CDR2 sequences are SEHNR and FQNEAQ (reference sequence). The CDR3 has 16 amino acids. J was trimmed by 7 bases and V by 6 bases; bases with no gene match: 12.

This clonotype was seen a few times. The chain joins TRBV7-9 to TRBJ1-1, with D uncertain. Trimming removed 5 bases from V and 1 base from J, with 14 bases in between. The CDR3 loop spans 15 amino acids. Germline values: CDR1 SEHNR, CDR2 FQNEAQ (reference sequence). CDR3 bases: TGTGCCAGCAGCGAGCCTCGGGCCGGGAACACTGAAGCTTTCTTT. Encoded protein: CASSEPRAGNTEAFF.

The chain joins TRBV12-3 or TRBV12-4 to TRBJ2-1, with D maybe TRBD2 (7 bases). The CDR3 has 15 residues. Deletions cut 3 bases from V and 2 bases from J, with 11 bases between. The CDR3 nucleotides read TGTGCCAGCAGTTTCGGGGGGCACACCTACAATGAGCAGTTCTTC. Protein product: CASSFGGHTYNEQFF.

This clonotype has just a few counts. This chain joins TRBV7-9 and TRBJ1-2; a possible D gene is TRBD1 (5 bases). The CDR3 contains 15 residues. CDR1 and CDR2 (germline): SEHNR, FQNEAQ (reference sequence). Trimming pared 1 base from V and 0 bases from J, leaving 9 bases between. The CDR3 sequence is CASSLGDSANYGYTF. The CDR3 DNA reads TGTGCCAGCAGCTTAGGGGACTCCGCTAACTATGGCTACACCTTC.

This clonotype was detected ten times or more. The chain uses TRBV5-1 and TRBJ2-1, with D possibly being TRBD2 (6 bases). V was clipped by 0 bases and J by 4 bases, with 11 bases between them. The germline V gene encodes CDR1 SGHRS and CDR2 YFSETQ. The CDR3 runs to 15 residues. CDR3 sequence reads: CASSLVGAGYNEQFF. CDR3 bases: TGCGCCAGCAGCTTGGTAGGAGCGGGTTACAATGAGCAGTTCTTC.

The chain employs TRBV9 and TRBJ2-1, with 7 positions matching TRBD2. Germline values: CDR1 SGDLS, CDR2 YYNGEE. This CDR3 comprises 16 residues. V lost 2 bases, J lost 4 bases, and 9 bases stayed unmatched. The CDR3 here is CASSVISLAPYNEQFF. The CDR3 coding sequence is TGTGCCAGCAGCGTGATTTCACTAGCGCCTTACAATGAGCAGTTCTTC.

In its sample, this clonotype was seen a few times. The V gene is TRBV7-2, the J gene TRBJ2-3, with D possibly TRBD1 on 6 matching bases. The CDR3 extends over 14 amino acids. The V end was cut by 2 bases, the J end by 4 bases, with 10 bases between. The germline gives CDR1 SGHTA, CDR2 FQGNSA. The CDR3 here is CASSLRQVPDTQYF. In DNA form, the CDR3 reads TGTGCCAGCAGCTTACGACAGGTCCCAGATACGCAGTATTTT.

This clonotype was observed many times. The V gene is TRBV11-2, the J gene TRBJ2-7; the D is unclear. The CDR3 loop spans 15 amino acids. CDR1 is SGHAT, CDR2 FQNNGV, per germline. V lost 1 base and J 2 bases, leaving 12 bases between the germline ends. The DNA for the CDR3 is TGTGCCAGCAGCTTAGGGATGGAGCACCCCTACGAGCAGTACTTC. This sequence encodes CASSLGMEHPYEQYF.

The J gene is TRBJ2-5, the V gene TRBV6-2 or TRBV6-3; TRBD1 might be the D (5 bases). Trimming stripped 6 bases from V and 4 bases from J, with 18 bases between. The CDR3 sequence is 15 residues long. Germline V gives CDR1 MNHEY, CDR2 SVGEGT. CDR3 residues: CASSAAQRRGETQYF. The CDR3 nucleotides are TGTGCCAGCAGCGCGGCTCAAAGAAGGGGAGAGACCCAGTACTTC.